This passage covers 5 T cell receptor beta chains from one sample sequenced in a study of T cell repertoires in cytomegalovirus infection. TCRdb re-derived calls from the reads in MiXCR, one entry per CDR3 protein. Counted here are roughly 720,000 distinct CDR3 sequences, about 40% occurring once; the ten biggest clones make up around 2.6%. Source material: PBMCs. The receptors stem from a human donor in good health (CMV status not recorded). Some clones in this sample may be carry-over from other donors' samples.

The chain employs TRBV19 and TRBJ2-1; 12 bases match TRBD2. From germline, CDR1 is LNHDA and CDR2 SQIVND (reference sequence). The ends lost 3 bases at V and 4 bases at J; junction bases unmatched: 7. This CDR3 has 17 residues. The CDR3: CASSIAASGGGYNEQFF. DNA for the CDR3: TGTGCCAGTAGTATTGCGGCTAGCGGGGGGGGATACAATGAGCAGTTCTTC.

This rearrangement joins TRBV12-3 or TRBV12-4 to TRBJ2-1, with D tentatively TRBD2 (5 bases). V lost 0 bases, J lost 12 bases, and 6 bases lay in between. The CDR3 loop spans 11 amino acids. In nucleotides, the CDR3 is TGTGCCAGCAGTTTAGCGGCGGGGCAGTTCTTC. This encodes CASSLAAGQFF.

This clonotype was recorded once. The CDR3 sequence is CSASSFGQNNEQFF. CDR3 DNA sequence: TGCAGTGCTAGTTCTTTCGGGCAGAACAATGAGCAGTTCTTC. This chain joins TRBV20-1 and TRBJ2-1; D gene ambiguous. Germline CDR1 is DFQATT and CDR2 is SNEGSKA (reference sequence). The CDR3 is 14 amino acids. V lost 3 bases and J 5 bases, leaving 14 bases between the germline ends.

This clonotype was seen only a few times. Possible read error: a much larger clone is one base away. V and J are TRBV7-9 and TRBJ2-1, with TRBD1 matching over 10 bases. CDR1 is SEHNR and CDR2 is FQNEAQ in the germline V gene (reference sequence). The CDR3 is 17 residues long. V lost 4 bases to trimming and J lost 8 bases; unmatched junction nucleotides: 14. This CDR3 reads CASSYGKRGTGEDEQFF. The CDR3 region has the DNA TGTGCCAGCAGCTACGGAAAGAGAGGGACAGGGGAAGATGAGCAGTTCTTC.

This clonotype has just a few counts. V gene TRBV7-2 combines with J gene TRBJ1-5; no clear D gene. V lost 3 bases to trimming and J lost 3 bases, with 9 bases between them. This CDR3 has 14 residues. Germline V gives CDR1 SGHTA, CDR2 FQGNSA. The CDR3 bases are TGTGCCAGCAGCTTCGGCAGCGTCAATCAGCCCCAGCATTTT. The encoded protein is CASSFGSVNQPQHF. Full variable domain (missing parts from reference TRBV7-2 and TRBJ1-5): GAGVSQSPSNKVTEKGKDVELRCDPISGHTALYWYRQSLGQGLEFLIYFQGNSAPDKSGLPSDRFSAERTGGSVSTLTIQRTQQEDSAVYLCASSFGSVNQPQHFGDGTRLSIL.